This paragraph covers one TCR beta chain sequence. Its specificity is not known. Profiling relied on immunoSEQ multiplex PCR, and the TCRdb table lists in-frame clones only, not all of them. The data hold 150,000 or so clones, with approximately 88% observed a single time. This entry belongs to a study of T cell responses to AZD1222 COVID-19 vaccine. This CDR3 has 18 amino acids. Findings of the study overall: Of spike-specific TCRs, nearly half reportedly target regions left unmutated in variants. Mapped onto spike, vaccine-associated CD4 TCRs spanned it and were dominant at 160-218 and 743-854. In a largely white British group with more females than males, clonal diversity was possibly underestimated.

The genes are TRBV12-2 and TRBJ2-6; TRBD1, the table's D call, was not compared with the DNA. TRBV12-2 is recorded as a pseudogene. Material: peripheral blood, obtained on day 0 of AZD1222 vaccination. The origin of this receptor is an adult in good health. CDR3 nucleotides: TGTGCAAGTCGCTTACGGGACAAGGCTTGCTCTGGGGCCAACGTCCTGACTTTC. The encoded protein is CASRLRDKACSGANVLTF.